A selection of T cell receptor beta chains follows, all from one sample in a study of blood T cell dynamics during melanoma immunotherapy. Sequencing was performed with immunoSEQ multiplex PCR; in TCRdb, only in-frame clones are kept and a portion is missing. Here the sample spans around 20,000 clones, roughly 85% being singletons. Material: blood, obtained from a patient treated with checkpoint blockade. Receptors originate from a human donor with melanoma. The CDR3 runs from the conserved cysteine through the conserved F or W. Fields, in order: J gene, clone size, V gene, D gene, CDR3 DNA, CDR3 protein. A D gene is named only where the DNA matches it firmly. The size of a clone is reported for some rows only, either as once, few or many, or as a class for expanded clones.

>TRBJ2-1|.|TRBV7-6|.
TGTGCCAGCAGCTTAAGGGGGTCCCAGGGAAATGATGGCAATGAGCAGTTCTTC
CASSLRGSQGNDGNEQFF
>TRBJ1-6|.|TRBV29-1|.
TGCAGCGTGTCAACCGGGACACAAAATTCACCCCTCCACTTT
CSVSTGTQNSPLHF
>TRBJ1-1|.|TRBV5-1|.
TGCGCCAGCAGCTTGGACGGCAGGGAAGGCACTGAAGCTTTCTTT
CASSLDGREGTEAFF
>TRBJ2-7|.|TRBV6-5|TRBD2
TGTGCCAGCAGTTCCCTGGGGGGGACCTACGAGCAGTACTTC
CASSSLGGTYEQYF
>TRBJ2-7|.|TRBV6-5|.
TGTGCCAGCAGACTCTCTAACCTGGCCTACGAGCAGTACTTC
CASRLSNLAYEQYF
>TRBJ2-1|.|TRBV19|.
TGTGCCAGTAGTATCCAAGGGGCGCCCAATGAGCAGTTCTTC
CASSIQGAPNEQFF
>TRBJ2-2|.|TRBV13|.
TGTGCCAGCAGCCCCGCGCCTCTCGACACCGGGGAGCTGTTTTTT
CASSPAPLDTGELFF
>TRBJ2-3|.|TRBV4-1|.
TGCGCCAGCAGCCAAGAAGTTTCTAGTGGGGTCACAGATACGCAGTATTTT
CASSQEVSSGVTDTQYF
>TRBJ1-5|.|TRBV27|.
TGTGCCAGCAGTTTATTCGGAGCGAGCAATCAGCCCCAGCATTTT
CASSLFGASNQPQHF
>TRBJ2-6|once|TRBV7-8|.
TGTGCCAGCAGCTTAGTCGGAGCCTCTGGGGCCAACGTCCTGACTTTC
CASSLVGASGANVLTF
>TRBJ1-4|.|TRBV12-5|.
TGTGCTAGTGTGAGGGAGATCGATGAAAAACTGTTTTTT
CASVREIDEKLFF
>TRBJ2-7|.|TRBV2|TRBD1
TGTGCCAGCAGGGTGGACAGGGAGGCCGAGCAGTACTTC
CASRVDREAEQYF
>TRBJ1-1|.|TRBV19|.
TGTGCCAGTAGCCTGGGGGTGGAAGGCGCTGAAGCTTTCTTT
CASSLGVEGAEAFF
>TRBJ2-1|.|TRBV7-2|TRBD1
TGTGCCAGCAGCTTAGCGCCCTGGACAGGGGATTCTGGTGAGCAGTTCTTC
CASSLAPWTGDSGEQFF
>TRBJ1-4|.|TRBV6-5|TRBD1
TGTGCCAGCAGTTACGGACAGGGGGCACGGGAAAAACTGTTTTTT
CASSYGQGAREKLFF
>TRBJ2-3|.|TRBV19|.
TGTGCCAGTAGAGTCGATGGCGGGACACCTAGCACAGATACGCAGTATTTT
CASRVDGGTPSTDTQYF
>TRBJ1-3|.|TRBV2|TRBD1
TGTGCCAGCAGTGACCCCGGGACAGGGTTAAACACCATATATTTT
CASSDPGTGLNTIYF
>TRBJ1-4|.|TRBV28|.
TGTGCCAGCAGTTTATTCGAGAGGGGGATCTTTAATGAAAAACTGTTTTTT
CASSLFERGIFNEKLFF
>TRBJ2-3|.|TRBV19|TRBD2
TGTGCCAGTAGTATAAGAGGTCTAGCGGGAGGAGATACGCAGTATTTT
CASSIRGLAGGDTQYF
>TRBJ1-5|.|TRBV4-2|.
TGTGCCAGCAGCCAACTCCATTTAGCGGGACTCAATCAGCCCCAGCATTTT
CASSQLHLAGLNQPQHF
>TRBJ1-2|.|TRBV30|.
TGTGCCTGGCCAATCGGTGGCGGGAACAACTATGGCTACACCTTC
CAWPIGGGNNYGYTF
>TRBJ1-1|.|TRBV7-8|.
TGTGCCAGCAGCTTAGCGGGGCTAAGGACTGAAGCTTTCTTT
CASSLAGLRTEAFF
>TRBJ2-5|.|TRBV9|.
TGTGCCAGCAGCCGAATCGGGGAGACCCAGTACTTC
CASSRIGETQYF
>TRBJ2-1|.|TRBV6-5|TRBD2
TGTGCCAGCAGTTATAGCGGGAGGGCTTTTTACAATGAGCAGTTCTTC
CASSYSGRAFYNEQFF
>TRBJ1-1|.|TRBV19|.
TGTGCCAGTAGTATTGAGACAGCCAGCACTGAAGCTTTCTTT
CASSIETASTEAFF